The present TCR beta chain was sequenced within a study of patients and donors after allogeneic stem cell transplantation. This clonotype turned up a few times. Germline CDR1 SGHRS, CDR2 YFSETQ. The CDR3 spans 14 residues. Trimming removed 3 bases at V and 5 bases at J, with 11 bases between. TCRdb reanalysed the RT-PCR reads using MiXCR and keeps one entry per CDR3 protein. The sample records 160,000 or so distinct CDR3 sequences, 20% to 25% being singletons. The V call is TRBV5-1, the J call TRBJ1-4; D might be TRBD1 (6 bases). The specimen sequenced was blood, either unsorted or a sorted T cell fraction (not recorded which). The TCR originated in a human donor who was either an allogeneic HSCT recipient or a stem cell or donor lymphocyte infusion donor (not recorded which). It is not recorded whose cells these are; they may come from a transplant donor. Written as DNA, the CDR3 is TGCGCCAGCAGCTCAGACAGGAACAATGAAAAACTGTTTTTT. Translation: CASSSDRNNEKLFF.